This T cell receptor beta chain was identified in a study of PD-1 blockade in classical Hodgkin lymphoma. Findings of the study overall: Exclusion removed patients who began nivolumab under 1 year after ASCT. Relapsed/refractory patients reportedly had the lowest baseline TCR diversity, below newly diagnosed patients, who were below healthy donors.

Of note for this clone: Its matching antigen is unknown.

The CDR3 runs 16 residues. J lost 4 bases, V lost 5 bases, and 9 bases had no gene match. In germline, CDR1 is MNHEY, CDR2 SMNVEV (reference sequence). Every patient had relapsed following autologous stem cell transplantation, and cohorts differed in brentuximab vedotin exposure. TCRdb keeps only in-frame clones here, not all; method: immunoSEQ multiplex PCR. The table shows around 34,000 clones, with more than 65% occurring only once. This sequence joins TRBV27 and TRBJ1-4; 8 nucleotides agree with TRBD1. This TCR was recovered from a human donor with classical Hodgkin lymphoma. The material sequenced was peripheral blood mononuclear cells (PBMCs), taken before the second cycle of nivolumab. CDR3 sequence (DNA): TGTGCCAGCAGTCATCCCGGACAGGGAGGTAATGAAAAACTGTTTTTT. The encoded protein is CASSHPGQGGNEKLFF.